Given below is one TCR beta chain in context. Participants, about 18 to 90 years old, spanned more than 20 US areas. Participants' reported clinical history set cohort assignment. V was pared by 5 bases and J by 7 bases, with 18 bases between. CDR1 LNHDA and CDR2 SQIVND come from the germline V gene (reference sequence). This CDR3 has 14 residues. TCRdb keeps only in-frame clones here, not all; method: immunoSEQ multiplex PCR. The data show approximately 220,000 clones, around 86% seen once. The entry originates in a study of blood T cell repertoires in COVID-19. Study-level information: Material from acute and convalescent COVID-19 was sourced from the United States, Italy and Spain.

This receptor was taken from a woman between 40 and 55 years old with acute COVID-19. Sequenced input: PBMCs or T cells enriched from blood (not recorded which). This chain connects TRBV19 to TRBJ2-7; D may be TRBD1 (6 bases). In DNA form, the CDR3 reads TGTGCCAGTAGTCGGACGTCAGGGGCGAGGGAGCAGTACTTC. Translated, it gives CASSRTSGAREQYF.